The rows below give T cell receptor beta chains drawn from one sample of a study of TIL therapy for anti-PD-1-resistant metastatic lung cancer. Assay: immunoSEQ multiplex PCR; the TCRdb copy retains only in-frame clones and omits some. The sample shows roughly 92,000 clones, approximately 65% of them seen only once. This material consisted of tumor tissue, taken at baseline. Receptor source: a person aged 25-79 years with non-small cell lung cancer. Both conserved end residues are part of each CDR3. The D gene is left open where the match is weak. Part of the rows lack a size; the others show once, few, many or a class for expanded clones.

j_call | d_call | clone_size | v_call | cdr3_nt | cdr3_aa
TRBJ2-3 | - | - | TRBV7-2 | TGTGCCAGCAAGGGTGGTGGGGGGCTCGGCACAGATACGCAGTATTTT | CASKGGGGLGTDTQYF
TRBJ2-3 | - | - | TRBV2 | TGTGCCAGCACTCCGGACCCTGGAACCCTCACAGATACGCAGTATTTT | CASTPDPGTLTDTQYF
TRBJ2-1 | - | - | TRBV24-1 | TGTGCCACCAGTGACCCCGGGTTTGGGCGCCAGAATGAGCAGTTCTTC | CATSDPGFGRQNEQFF
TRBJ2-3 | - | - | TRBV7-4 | TGTGCCAGCAGCTTAAAGACAGATCCCCAGGATACGCAGTATTTT | CASSLKTDPQDTQYF
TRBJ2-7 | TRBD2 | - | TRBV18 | TGTGCCAGCTCACGGGGACTAGCGGAGAACTACGAGCAGTACTTC | CASSRGLAENYEQYF
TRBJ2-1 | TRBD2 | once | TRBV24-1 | TGTGCCACCAAAGGGACTAGCCTTGGGGAATCCTACAATGAGCAGTTCTTC | CATKGTSLGESYNEQFF
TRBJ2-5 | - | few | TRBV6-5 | TGTGCCAGCGGTTGGGGTTATGAGACCCAGTACTTC | CASGWGYETQYF
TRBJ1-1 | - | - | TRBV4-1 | TGCGCCAGCAGCTCTCGGGTCCACAACACTGAAGCTTTCTTT | CASSSRVHNTEAFF
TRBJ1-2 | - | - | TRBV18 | TGTGCCAGCTCACCAACAGGACTCTATGGCTACACCTTC | CASSPTGLYGYTF
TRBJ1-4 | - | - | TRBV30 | TGTGCCTGGAGTCCTAGGACCCAGATTAATGAAAAACTGTTTTTT | CAWSPRTQINEKLFF
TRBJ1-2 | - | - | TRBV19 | TGTGCCAGTAGTTCATGGACGGACTATGGCTACACCTTC | CASSSWTDYGYTF
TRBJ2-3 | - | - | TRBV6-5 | TGTGCCAGCAGTTACTCGATACAGGGCACAGATACGCAGTATTTT | CASSYSIQGTDTQYF
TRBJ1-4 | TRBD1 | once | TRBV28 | TGTGCCAGCAGACTTACAGGGGGCAATGAAAAACTGTTTTTT | CASRLTGGNEKLFF
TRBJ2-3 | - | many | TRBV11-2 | TGTGCCAGCAGCTTAGACAGGGTGACAGATACGCAGTATTTT | CASSLDRVTDTQYF
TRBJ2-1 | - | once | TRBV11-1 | TGTGCCAGCAGCTTGGTTGGGGGGCACTACAATGAGCAGTTCTTC | CASSLVGGHYNEQFF
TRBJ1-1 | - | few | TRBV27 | TGTGCCAGCAGTTCCATTGGACAGTTACTCGGGAACACTGAAGCTTTCTTT | CASSSIGQLLGNTEAFF
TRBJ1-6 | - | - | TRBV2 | TGTGCCAGCAGCCCCGGGACCCAAGTCTCCTCACCCCTCCACTTT | CASSPGTQVSSPLHF
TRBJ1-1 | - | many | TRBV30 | TGTGCCTGGAGCCCAGGGCTGAGATGGGCTTTCTTT | CAWSPGLRWAFF
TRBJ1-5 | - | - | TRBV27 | TGTGCCAGCAGTTTTTCGGCTGAGGACAATCAGCCCCAGCATTTT | CASSFSAEDNQPQHF
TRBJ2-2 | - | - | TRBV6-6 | TGTGCCAGCAGTCCCTACCTTCCGGGACTTACGAACACCGGGGAGCTGTTTTTT | CASSPYLPGLTNTGELFF
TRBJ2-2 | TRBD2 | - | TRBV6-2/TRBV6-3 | TGTGCCAGCACCCCCGGAGGGCTAGCGGGAGTTCCCGGGGAGCTGTTTTTT | CASTPGGLAGVPGELFF
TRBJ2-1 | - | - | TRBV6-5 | TGTGCCAGTACTTTTGAGGCGGCGCACAATGAGCAGTTCTTC | CASTFEAAHNEQFF
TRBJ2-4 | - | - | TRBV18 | TGTGCCAGCTCACCCCTTTCCGGGGACAACATTCAGTACTTC | CASSPLSGDNIQYF
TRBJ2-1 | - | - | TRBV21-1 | TGTGCCAGCAGCAAGGGTAGTGAGCAGTTCTTC | CASSKGSEQFF
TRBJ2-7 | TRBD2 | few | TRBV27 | TGTGCCAGCAGTTTATCGAGTTCCCCTAGCGGGGGCCTTTTTTCCTACGAGCAGTACTTC | CASSLSSSPSGGLFSYEQYF